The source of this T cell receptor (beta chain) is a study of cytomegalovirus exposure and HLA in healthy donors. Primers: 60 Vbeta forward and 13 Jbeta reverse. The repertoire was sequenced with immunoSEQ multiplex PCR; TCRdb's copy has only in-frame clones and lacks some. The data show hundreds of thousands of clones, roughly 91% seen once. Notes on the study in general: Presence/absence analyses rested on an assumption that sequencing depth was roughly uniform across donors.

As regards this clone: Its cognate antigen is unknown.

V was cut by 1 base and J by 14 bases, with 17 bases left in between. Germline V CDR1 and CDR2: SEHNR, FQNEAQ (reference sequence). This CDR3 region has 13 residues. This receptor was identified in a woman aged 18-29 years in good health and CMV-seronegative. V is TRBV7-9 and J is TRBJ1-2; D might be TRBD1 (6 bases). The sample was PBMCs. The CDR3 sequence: CASSLVSVAGVTF. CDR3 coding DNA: TGTGCCAGCAGCTTAGTTTCGGTGGCAGGGGTAACCTTC. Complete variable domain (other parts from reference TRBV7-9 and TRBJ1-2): DTGVSQNPRHKITKRGQNVTFRCDPISEHNRLYWYRQTLGQGPEFLTYFQNEAQLEKSRLLSDRFSAERPKGSFSTLEIQRTEQGDSAMYLCASSLVSVAGVTFGSGTRLTVV.